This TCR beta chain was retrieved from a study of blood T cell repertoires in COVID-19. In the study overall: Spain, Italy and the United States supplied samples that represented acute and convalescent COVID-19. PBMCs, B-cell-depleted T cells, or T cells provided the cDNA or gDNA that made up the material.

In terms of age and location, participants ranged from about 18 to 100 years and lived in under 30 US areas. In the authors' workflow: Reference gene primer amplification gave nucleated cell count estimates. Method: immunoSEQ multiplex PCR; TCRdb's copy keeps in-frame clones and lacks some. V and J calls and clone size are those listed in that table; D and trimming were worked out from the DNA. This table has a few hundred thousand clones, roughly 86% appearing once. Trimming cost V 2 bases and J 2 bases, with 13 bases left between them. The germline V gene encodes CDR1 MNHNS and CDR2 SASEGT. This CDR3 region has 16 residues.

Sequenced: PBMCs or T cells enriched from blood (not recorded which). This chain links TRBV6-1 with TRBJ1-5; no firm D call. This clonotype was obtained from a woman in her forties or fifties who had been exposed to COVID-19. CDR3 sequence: CASSEMGGFGNQPQHF. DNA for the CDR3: TGTGCCAGCAGTGAAATGGGAGGGTTTGGCAATCAGCCCCAGCATTTT.